The 28 T cell receptor beta chains below were found in one sample sequenced in a study of control samples from healthy donors and cancer patients (TCRdb year 2020). Receptor amplification or capture employed the immunoSEQ multiplex PCR assay. Held by TCRdb, this immuneACCESS table contains in-frame sequences only and omits some clones. Under half of the omission traces to an unresolved V gene where checked; the cause of the rest is unknown. The sample table records about 140,000 clones; about nine tenths of these occur just once. The ten largest account for 3.2% of the sample. Sample: blood. Every receptor here comes from a man in his thirties or forties in good health.

This chain joins TRBV10-3 and TRBJ1-2; a possible D gene is TRBD1 (5 bases). Germline CDR1 ENHRY, CDR2 SYGVKD. The ends were cut back, 0 bases at V and 7 bases at J, with 6 bases in the middle. The CDR3 is made up of 12 amino acids. The CDR3 is CAISESGVGYTF. CDR3 coding DNA: TGTGCCATCAGTGAGTCGGGGGTTGGCTACACCTTC.

The chain combines TRBV9 with TRBJ2-2, with D uncertain. Between the trimmed V and J ends, which lost 4 bases and 2 bases, there was a span of 3 bases. The CDR3 has 12 amino acids. From germline, CDR1 is SGDLS and CDR2 YYNGEE. The CDR3 region has the DNA TGTGCCAGCAGCTCAAACACCGGGGAGCTGTTTTTT. It translates to CASSSNTGELFF.

This clone is a singleton in its sample. This rearrangement joins TRBV7-3 to TRBJ2-2; 11 bases are a match to TRBD2. This CDR3 has 16 residues. Per the germline V gene, CDR1 is SGHTA and CDR2 is FQGTGA. Trimming took 1 base from V and 5 from J; bases not matched to a gene: 3. CDR3 DNA sequence: TGTGCCAGCAGCTTAAGGACTAGCGGGCTAACCGGGGAGCTGTTTTTT. Translated: CASSLRTSGLTGELFF.

The chain uses TRBV9 and TRBJ2-1, with unresolved D. The germline gives CDR1 SGDLS, CDR2 YYNGEE. The CDR3 is 15 residues long. Trimming took off 2 bases at V and 0 bases at J, with 9 bases between the two ends. The CDR3 nucleotides read TGTGCCAGCAGCGTCTCTAAGAGCTCCTACAATGAGCAGTTCTTC. Protein: CASSVSKSSYNEQFF.

A few counts support this clone. CDR3 protein: CSASWTGSYEQYF. The CDR3 DNA sequence: TGCAGTGCTAGTTGGACAGGATCCTACGAGCAGTACTTC. V usage is TRBV20-1 and J usage is TRBJ2-7; TRBD1 matches 7 bases. The V gene's germline CDR1 is DFQATT and CDR2 SNEGSKA (reference sequence). V lost 3 bases, J lost 1 base, and 3 bases stayed unmatched. The CDR3 runs to 13 residues.

Only one count was recorded for this clone. The chain uses TRBV19 and TRBJ1-2; 7 bases fit TRBD1. Germline V gene lookup returns CDR1 LNHDA and CDR2 SQIVND (reference sequence). Trimming at V came to 7 bases and at J to 4 bases, leaving 9 bases not matched to a gene. CDR3 length: 14 residues. The CDR3 DNA is TGTGCCAGTACTCGGGACAGCCGAGTCTATGGCTACACCTTC. Translation gives CASTRDSRVYGYTF. Drawing the rest from reference TRBV19 and TRBJ1-2, the complete variable domain is DGGITQSPKYLFRKEGQNVTLSCEQNLNHDAMYWYRQDPGQGLRLIYYSQIVNDFQKGDIAEGYSVSREKKESFPLTVTSAQKNPTAFYLCASTRDSRVYGYTFGSGTRLTVV.

The J gene is TRBJ1-1, the V gene TRBV19; D is perhaps TRBD1 (6 bases). The CDR3 has 13 residues. Germline V gene lookup returns CDR1 LNHDA and CDR2 SQIVND (reference sequence). Deletions cut 4 bases from V and 5 bases from J, with 11 bases between. DNA for the CDR3: TGTGCCAGTAGTACGGGGGCGCGAACTGAAGCTTTCTTT. Translation: CASSTGARTEAFF. The complete variable domain, with remaining parts taken from reference TRBV19 and TRBJ1-1, reads DGGITQSPKYLFRKEGQNVTLSCEQNLNHDAMYWYRQDPGQGLRLIYYSQIVNDFQKGDIAEGYSVSREKKESFPLTVTSAQKNPTAFYLCASSTGARTEAFFGQGTRLTVV.

As DNA, the CDR3 is TGTGCCAGCCTTAGGGTGGGACGGGATACGCAGTATTTT. It is translated as CASLRVGRDTQYF. V is TRBV12-3 or TRBV12-4 and J is TRBJ2-3, with D possibly being TRBD1 or TRBD2 (5 bases each). The CDR3 spans 13 residues. Trimming stripped 8 bases from V and 6 bases from J, with 15 bases between.

The V call is TRBV27, the J call TRBJ1-1, with D maybe TRBD1 (6 bases). CDR3 length: 14 amino acids. V lost 9 bases and J lost 3, with 17 bases in between. Germline assignment: CDR1 MNHEY and CDR2 SMNVEV (reference sequence). This chain's CDR3 is CASLNRAEDTEAFF. CDR3 sequence (DNA): TGTGCCAGTCTGAACAGGGCCGAGGACACTGAAGCTTTCTTT.

This clone was seen a few times. The rearrangement uses TRBV7-2 and TRBJ2-7; D perhaps matches TRBD1 (5 bases). Deletions cut 3 bases from V and 1 base from J, with 13 bases between. Germline loops: CDR1 SGHTA, CDR2 FQGNSA. The CDR3 consists of 15 residues. CDR3 loop: CASSLTEAFSYEQYF. The DNA of the CDR3 is TGTGCCAGCAGCTTGACAGAGGCCTTTTCCTACGAGCAGTACTTC.

This clone is a singleton in its sample. The V call is TRBV5-1, the J call TRBJ2-3; 11 bases line up with TRBD1. V shed 4 bases and J 4 bases; nucleotides not matched to a gene: 8. CDR1 and CDR2 from the germline V gene are SGHRS and YFSETQ. CDR3 length: 16 amino acids. Here the CDR3 DNA reads TGCGCCAGCAGCCCACCGGGACAGGGGGTGGCAGATACGCAGTATTTT. It translates to CASSPPGQGVADTQYF.

This chain links TRBV19 with TRBJ1-1; tentative D call: TRBD1 (5 bases). Germline V lookup: CDR1 LNHDA, CDR2 SQIVND (reference sequence). The V end was cut by 3 bases, the J end by 4 bases, with 15 bases between. The CDR3 has 15 residues. This CDR3 is CASSIGGRTGTEAFF. The CDR3 nucleotides are TGTGCCAGTAGTATTGGGGGAAGGACGGGCACTGAAGCTTTCTTT.

This chain connects TRBV5-1 to TRBJ2-7, with TRBD2 as a possible D gene (6 bases). Germline V gives CDR1 SGHRS, CDR2 YFSETQ. The V end was cut by 5 bases, the J end by 3 bases, with 27 bases between. The CDR3 covers 18 residues. The CDR3 sequence: CASRRGGATPYIGYEQYF. The CDR3 nucleotides are TGCGCCAGCAGGCGAGGCGGGGCAACCCCTTATATTGGCTACGAGCAGTACTTC.

The chain carries TRBV19 and TRBJ1-1; D possibly corresponds to TRBD1 (6 bases). This CDR3 has 13 residues. V was shortened by 1 base and J by 5 bases, with 8 bases between the two germline ends. Germline V gene sequence: CDR1 LNHDA, CDR2 SQIVND (reference sequence). The CDR3: CASSIVRGTEAFF. In DNA form, the CDR3 reads TGTGCCAGTAGTATAGTAAGGGGGACTGAAGCTTTCTTT.

The CDR3 reads CASIRGTGDQPQHF. In DNA, the CDR3 is TGCGCCAGCATTCGAGGGACAGGGGATCAGCCCCAGCATTTT. The chain is built from TRBV10-2 and TRBJ1-5; TRBD1 aligns across 10 bases. Trimming cost V 7 bases and J 5 bases; bases outside gene matches: 5. CDR3 length: 14 residues. CDR1 and CDR2 from the germline V gene are WSHSY and SAAADI.

The gene calls are TRBV18 and TRBJ1-2; D ambiguous. CDR3 length: 14 amino acids. CDR1 and CDR2 from the germline V gene are KGHSH and LQKENI. V was cut by 3 bases and J by 5 bases, with 13 bases left in between. CDR3 residues: CASSPTVADYGYTF. CDR3 DNA: TGTGCCAGCTCACCCACCGTCGCGGATTATGGCTACACCTTC.

The chain combines TRBV20-1 with TRBJ2-1, with a tentative D call TRBD1 (8 bases). The V end was cut by 4 bases, the J end by 4 bases, with 14 bases between. The CDR3 runs 14 residues. CDR1 is DFQATT and CDR2 is SNEGSKA in the germline V gene (reference sequence). In nucleotides, the CDR3 is TGCAGTGCTACTGACAGGGGAGGGTACAATGAGCAGTTCTTC. It encodes CSATDRGGYNEQFF.

The rearrangement uses TRBV2 and TRBJ1-5; a weak D match, TRBD1 (6 bases). The CDR3 extends over 14 amino acids. Trimming pared 4 bases from V and 0 bases from J, leaving 7 bases between. Germline CDR1 is SNHLY and CDR2 is FYNNEI. CDR3 loop: CASSGTDSNQPQHF. The CDR3 DNA follows: TGTGCCAGCAGTGGGACAGATAGCAATCAGCCCCAGCATTTT.

This chain's CDR3 is CSGSTGTNQPQHF. The CDR3 DNA sequence: TGCAGCGGCTCGACAGGGACCAATCAGCCCCAGCATTTT. The gene calls are TRBV29-1 and TRBJ1-5; TRBD1 matches 7 bases. The V gene end was trimmed by 7 bases and the J gene end by 3 bases; junction bases not matched to a gene: 6. The CDR3 loop spans 13 amino acids. Germline lookup yields CDR1 SQVTM and CDR2 ANQGSEA.

The chain joins TRBV10-3 to TRBJ2-1; TRBD1 or TRBD2 may be the D gene (5 bases each). There are 14 residues in the CDR3. V was trimmed by 4 bases and J by 8 bases, leaving 15 bases between them. The germline V gene encodes CDR1 ENHRY and CDR2 SYGVKD. CDR3 residues: CAISGLIRDDEQFF. The CDR3 coding sequence is TGTGCCATCAGTGGACTTATCAGGGACGATGAGCAGTTCTTC.

The CDR3 DNA is TGCGCCAGCAGCCAGGGGGACCGGAGCTCTGGAAACACCATATATTTT. As protein: CASSQGDRSSGNTIYF. The rearrangement links TRBV4-1 to TRBJ1-3, with D possibly TRBD1 on 5 matching bases. This CDR3 region has 16 residues. Between the trimmed V and J ends, which lost 3 bases and 0 bases, there was a span of 12 bases. CDR1 and CDR2 (germline): MGHRA, YSYEKL.

The CDR3 here is CAWSLDRELFF. The CDR3, as DNA: TGTGCCTGGAGTCTCGACAGGGAACTGTTTTTT. The chain uses TRBV30 and TRBJ1-4; TRBD1 matches at 7 bases. The CDR3 extends over 11 amino acids. The V gene's germline CDR1 is GTSNPN and CDR2 SVGIG (reference sequence). V gave up 2 bases and J gave up 12 bases; unmatched junction bases: 3.

CDR3 sequence (DNA): TGTGCCAGCAGCCAAGTCGTGGGGGGACCAGATACGCAGTATTTT. As protein: CASSQVVGGPDTQYF. The rearrangement uses TRBV3-1 (or the pseudogene TRBV3-2) and TRBJ2-3, with D possibly matching TRBD2 (6 bases). This CDR3 has 15 residues. V was pared by 1 base and J by 4 bases, with 12 bases between. CDR1 is LGHDT, CDR2 YNNKEL, per germline (reference sequence).

The chain is built from TRBV21-1 and TRBJ2-1. TRBV21-1 is labeled a pseudogene. The CDR3 totals 15 residues. This chain's CDR3 is CASSLEMSSYNEQFF. CDR3 in DNA: TGTGCCAGCAGCCTGGAAATGAGCTCCTACAATGAGCAGTTCTTC.

This chain links TRBV6-5 with TRBJ2-2; 8 bases line up with TRBD2. After removal of 4 bases from V and 3 bases from J, the junction contained 4 bases not matched to a gene. Per the germline V gene, CDR1 is MNHEY and CDR2 is SVGAGI. CDR3 length: 15 amino acids. The CDR3 region is CASSSRGGDTGELFF. CDR3 DNA sequence: TGTGCCAGCAGTTCCCGGGGGGGCGACACCGGGGAGCTGTTTTTT.

V gene TRBV27 combines with J gene TRBJ2-1; D is unclear. V shed 2 bases and J shed 8 bases, with 25 bases lying between them. Germline CDR1 MNHEY, CDR2 SMNVEV (reference sequence). The CDR3 covers 18 residues. DNA for the CDR3: TGTGCCAGCAGTTTAGGGCACCGTCTACAATTAGGATACGATGAGCAGTTCTTC. This gives the protein CASSLGHRLQLGYDEQFF.

CDR3 DNA sequence: TGTGCCAGCAGCGTAGCTACTAGGAGACCCTCTGGGGCCAACGTCCTGACTTTC. It codes for CASSVATRRPSGANVLTF. V gene TRBV9 combines with J gene TRBJ2-6; possibly TRBD2 for D (5 bases). Between the trimmed V and J ends, which lost 0 bases and 0 bases, there was a span of 13 bases. CDR1 is SGDLS and CDR2 is YYNGEE in the germline V gene. The CDR3 totals 18 residues.

V is TRBV9 and J is TRBJ1-3; D remains ambiguous. The ends were cut back, 0 bases at V and 4 bases at J, with 5 bases in the middle. Germline-derived CDR1 and CDR2 are SGDLS and YYNGEE. CDR3 length: 13 amino acids. The CDR3 DNA is TGTGCCAGCAGCGTAGACAAGGGAAACACCATATATTTT. Its translation is CASSVDKGNTIYF.